This paragraph reports one T cell receptor beta chain. Its antigen remains unidentified. These data originate in a study of cytomegalovirus exposure and HLA in healthy donors. General observations from the study: More clonal expansion characterized HLA-associated TCR beta chains than equally common others in a later analysis.

PCR employed 60 Vbeta and 13 Jbeta primers. Generated by immunoSEQ multiplex PCR, the TCRdb table keeps only in-frame clones and is missing some. The sample gives around 55,000 clones, about 77% of which show up once; around 2.4% is in the top ten. The CDR3 totals 14 residues. Between the trimmed V and J ends, which lost 6 bases and 6 bases, there was a span of 15 bases. Germline lookup yields CDR1 MNHEY and CDR2 SVGAGI. The receptor's source is a female donor in good health and CMV-seronegative. The V gene is TRBV6-5, the J gene TRBJ2-1; no reliable D call. Sequencing was performed on PBMCs. CDR3 coding DNA: TGTGCCAGCAGGCTCTATGCCTCAGGCAATGAGCAGTTCTTC. Its translation is CASRLYASGNEQFF.